This TCR beta chain comes out of a study of blood T cell repertoires in COVID-19. Study information: Spain, Italy and the United States supplied samples that represented acute and convalescent COVID-19. T cells, B-cell-depleted T cells, or PBMCs supplied cDNA or gDNA.

Under the authors' procedure: Counts of nucleated cells, estimated from reference gene primer amplification, were obtained. Repertoires were generated with immunoSEQ multiplex PCR, while TCRdb's copy carries only in-frame clones and drops some. That table is the source of V, J and clone size, and D and trimming were worked out from the DNA. The data show 130,000 to 150,000 clones, under 90% seen once. The CDR3 loop spans 13 amino acids. The V gene's germline CDR1 is MDHEN and CDR2 SYDVKM. V gave up 6 bases and J gave up 5 bases, with 13 bases separating them. In its sample, this clone ranks as medium-sized (0.01 to 0.1%).

The receptor was isolated from a man aged 70 or older who had recovered from COVID-19. Sample: peripheral blood. The J gene is TRBJ1-1, the V gene TRBV28; TRBD1 might be the D (6 bases). The CDR3 protein is CASRGRGGTEAFF. CDR3 nucleotide sequence: TGTGCCAGCAGAGGCAGGGGAGGGACTGAAGCTTTCTTT.